This entry concerns a single TCR beta chain. As yet, its antigen is unknown. The data are from a study of early T cells in non-severe SARS-CoV-2 infection. The overall study: Whole-blood bulk RNA, unsorted, was sequenced, and chains were unpaired.

Each CDR3 protein gets one entry after TCRdb re-called the 5' RACE reads with MiXCR. Of 40,000 or so distinct CDR3 sequences listed, 7.9% are singletons. The study's findings and limits: Sequences matched to VDJdb favored anti-spike CD8 responses, while private and CD4 specificities were missed.

Trimming stripped 1 base from V and 0 bases from J, with 10 bases between. CDR1 DFQATT and CDR2 SNEGSKA come from the germline V gene (reference sequence). This CDR3 is 15 amino acids long. This chain links TRBV20-1 with TRBJ1-3; D is uncertain. This specimen consisted of whole blood, obtained at baseline. The TCR sequence derives from an adult who was a healthcare worker with PCR-confirmed SARS-CoV-2 infection or an uninfected control (not recorded which). This CDR3 reads CSARANDPSGNTIYF. The CDR3 bases are TGCAGTGCTAGAGCAAATGACCCCTCTGGAAACACCATATATTTT.